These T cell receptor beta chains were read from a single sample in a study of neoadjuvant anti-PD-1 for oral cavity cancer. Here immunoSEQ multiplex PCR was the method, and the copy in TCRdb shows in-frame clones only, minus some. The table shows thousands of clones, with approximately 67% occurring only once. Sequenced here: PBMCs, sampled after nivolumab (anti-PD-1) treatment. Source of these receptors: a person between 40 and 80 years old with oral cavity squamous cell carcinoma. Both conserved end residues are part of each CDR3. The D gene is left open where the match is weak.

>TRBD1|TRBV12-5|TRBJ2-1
CASGPEGQPPHNEQFF
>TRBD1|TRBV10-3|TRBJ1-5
CAISEPPGRGRRWWGNQPQHF
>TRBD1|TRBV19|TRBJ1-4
CASSPEQGIGEKLFF
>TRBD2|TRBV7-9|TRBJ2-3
CASSLGFRLAGGKTDTQYF
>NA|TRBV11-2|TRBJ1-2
CASSLVGTNYGYTF
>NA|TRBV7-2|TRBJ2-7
CASSRTSWSEQYF
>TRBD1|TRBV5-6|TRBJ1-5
CASSLWGTDSNQPQHF
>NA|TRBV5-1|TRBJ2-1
CASSLEGVYNEQFF
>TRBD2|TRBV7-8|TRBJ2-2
CASSLGPWGGTGELFF
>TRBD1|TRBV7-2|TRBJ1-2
CASSSDRERSRYTF
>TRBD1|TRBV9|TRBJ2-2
CASSVDRGLAGELFF
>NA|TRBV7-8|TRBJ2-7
CASSQTGVLGHEQYF
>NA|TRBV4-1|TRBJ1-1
CASSHDGRNSGRTEAFF
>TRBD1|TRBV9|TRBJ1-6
CASSFGQGGSPLHF
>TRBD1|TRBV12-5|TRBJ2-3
CASGLPGGSARTDTQYF
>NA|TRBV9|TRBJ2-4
CASTPSSWGDIQYF
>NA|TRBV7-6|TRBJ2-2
CASSLEAGTNTGELFF
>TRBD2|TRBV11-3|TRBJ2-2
CASSAGRRTGELFF
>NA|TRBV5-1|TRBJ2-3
CASSLLTGGSTDTQYF
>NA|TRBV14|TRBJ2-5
CASSQDGGSLQETQYF
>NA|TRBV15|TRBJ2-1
CATSRDGGGREQFF
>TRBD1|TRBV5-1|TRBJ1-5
CASSLDRDQPQHF
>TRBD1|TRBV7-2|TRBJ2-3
CASRQTGTGETDTQYF
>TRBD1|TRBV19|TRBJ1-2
CASTRDRVEGYTF
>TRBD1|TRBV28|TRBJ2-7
CASSLSGTGDTYEQYF
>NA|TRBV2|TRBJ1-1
CASSLYRDSTEAFF
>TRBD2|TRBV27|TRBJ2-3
CASSLAGDTDTQYF
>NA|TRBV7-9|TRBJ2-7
CASSARTRPSYEQYF
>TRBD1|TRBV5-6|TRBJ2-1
CASRRGTGGKNEQFF
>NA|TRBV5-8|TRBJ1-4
CASSLVRRGEKLFF
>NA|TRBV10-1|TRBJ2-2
CASSESTEYGELFF
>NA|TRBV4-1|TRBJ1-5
CASSPHAAATYQPQHF
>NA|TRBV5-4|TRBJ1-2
CASSPLQSNYGYTF
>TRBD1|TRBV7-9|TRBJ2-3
CASRVGGQSAADTQYF
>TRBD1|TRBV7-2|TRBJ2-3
CASSSQGADTQYF
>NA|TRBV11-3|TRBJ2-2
CASSSPTGELFF
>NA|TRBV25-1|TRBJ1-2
CASSEWGGDYGYTF
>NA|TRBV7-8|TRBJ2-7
CASSFQKVVQDTYEQYF
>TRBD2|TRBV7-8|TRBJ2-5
CASTLGRGTQETQYF